One sample yielded the 22 T cell receptor beta chains listed below, sequenced in a study of shared T cell receptors in the human thymus. Assay: immunoSEQ multiplex PCR; the TCRdb copy retains only in-frame clones and omits some. In the table there are roughly 710,000 clones, 75% to 90% of which are singletons. These data are also associated with another study on human thymus T cells.

The sequenced sample consisted of thymocytes. The origin of the receptors is a girl less than two years old with a congenital heart defect.

About this clone: At one of its ends the junction is not consistent with the germline gene, which may arise from a read error. The gene calls are TRBV14 and TRBJ2-5, with D perhaps matching TRBD2 (6 bases). CDR3 length equals 15 residues. Germline CDR1 and CDR2: SGHDN and FVKESK. CDR3 in amino acids: CASSQVSGDQGTQYF. CDR3 in DNA: TGTGCCAGCAGCCAAGTCTCGGGGGACCAAGGGACCCAGTACTTC.

This clone was observed once. The chain has TRBV9 and TRBJ2-2, with 9 positions matching TRBD1. CDR1 and CDR2 (germline): SGDLS, YYNGEE. The CDR3 contains 16 residues. V gave up 4 bases and J gave up 7 bases; unmatched junction bases: 11. CDR3 nucleotide sequence: TGTGCCAGCAGCAACCGGGACAGGGTTTATGTCGGGGAGCTGTTTTTT. This codes for CASSNRDRVYVGELFF.

The V gene is TRBV19, the J gene TRBJ1-5; no reliable D call. Per the germline V gene, CDR1 is LNHDA and CDR2 is SQIVND (reference sequence). Between the trimmed V and J ends, which lost 2 bases and 2 bases, there was a span of 16 bases. This CDR3 is 17 amino acids long. The CDR3 here is CASSILRWFSGNQPQHF. The CDR3 DNA follows: TGTGCCAGTAGTATATTGAGGTGGTTCTCCGGCAATCAGCCCCAGCATTTT.

The chain carries TRBV7-2 and TRBJ1-2; TRBD1 aligns across 9 bases. The CDR3 is 15 amino acids. Per the germline V gene, CDR1 is SGHTA and CDR2 is FQGNSA. The J segment lost 6 bases and the V segment lost 2 bases, leaving 7 bases of the junction unmatched. The CDR3 coding sequence is TGTGCCAGCAGCTTAAGTGACAGGGGGTTGCATGGCTACACCTTC. This codes for CASSLSDRGLHGYTF.

The V gene is TRBV19, the J gene TRBJ1-2, with 7 bases aligning to TRBD1. With V trimmed by 5 bases and J by 4 bases, 4 bases remained unmatched. CDR1 LNHDA and CDR2 SQIVND come from the germline V gene (reference sequence). This CDR3 comprises 13 residues. The CDR3 protein is CASSWTGTYGYTF. CDR3 in DNA: TGTGCCAGTAGTTGGACAGGAACCTATGGCTACACCTTC.

The J gene is TRBJ2-5, the V gene TRBV5-1, with D tentatively TRBD1 (6 bases). Germline CDR1 reads SGHRS; CDR2 reads YFSETQ. CDR3 length: 14 residues. V was pared by 4 bases and J by 5 bases, with 15 bases between. The CDR3 is CASSPRRGFETQYF. For the CDR3, the DNA is TGCGCCAGCAGCCCGCGCAGGGGCTTTGAGACCCAGTACTTC.

The chain uses TRBV6-1 and TRBJ1-2; tentatively, D is TRBD1 (6 bases). The CDR3 has 12 amino acids. Germline values: CDR1 MNHNS, CDR2 SASEGT. Trimming removed 9 bases from V and 4 bases from J, with 12 bases in between. For the CDR3, the DNA is TGTGCCAGTAAGACAGGACCCTATGGCTACACCTTC. Translated, it gives CASKTGPYGYTF.

The rearrangement uses TRBV28 and TRBJ1-4; D possibly corresponds to TRBD1 (5 bases). The CDR3 has 15 residues. Germline V gene lookup returns CDR1 MDHEN and CDR2 SYDVKM. The V end was cut by 6 bases, the J end by 6 bases, with 17 bases between. The chain's CDR3 is CASSPLAGADEKLFF. The CDR3 nucleotides are TGTGCCAGCAGCCCTCTCGCTGGGGCGGATGAAAAACTGTTTTTT. Based on the CDR3 plus reference TRBV28 and TRBJ1-4, the full variable domain is DVKVTQSSRYLVKRTGEKVFLECVQDMDHENMFWYRQDPGLGLRLIYFSYDVKMKEKGDIPEGYSVSREKKERFSLILESASTNQTSMYLCASSPLAGADEKLFFGSGTQLSVL.

This rearrangement joins TRBV7-4 to TRBJ1-1, with a possible D match to TRBD1 (6 bases). CDR1 is SGHVT and CDR2 is SQSDAQ in the germline V gene. With 2 bases removed from V and 6 bases from J, the gap between germline ends came to 13 bases. There are 14 residues in the CDR3. The CDR3 region has the DNA TGTGCCAGCAGCTTATGGGGCAGGGGTCCTGAAGCTTTCTTT. Translating gives CASSLWGRGPEAFF.

This chain joins TRBV19 and TRBJ2-2; D is uncertain. CDR3 length equals 15 residues. In germline, CDR1 is LNHDA, CDR2 SQIVND (reference sequence). Trimming shortened V by 3 bases and J by 5 bases, and 13 bases separated the two germline ends. This chain's CDR3 is CASSMENSKTGELFF. DNA for the CDR3: TGTGCCAGTAGTATGGAAAACAGTAAGACCGGGGAGCTGTTTTTT.

The chain employs TRBV4-3 and TRBJ2-3, with 9 bases matching TRBD1. CDR3 length: 18 amino acids. Per the germline V gene, CDR1 is LGHNA and CDR2 is YSLEER. V lost 0 bases and J lost 1; bases outside the gene matches: 8. The CDR3 spells CASSQDSPHRGRTDTQYF. The CDR3 nucleotides read TGCGCCAGCAGCCAAGATTCTCCCCACAGGGGGCGCACAGATACGCAGTATTTT.

This clone appeared a single time. The chain couples TRBV14 to TRBJ1-2; D perhaps matches TRBD1 (5 bases). The CDR3 runs 16 residues. Germline V gives CDR1 SGHDN, CDR2 FVKESK. V shed 1 base and J shed 6 bases, with 18 bases lying between them. CDR3 amino acids: CASSQGAAGQRDGYTF. CDR3 sequence (DNA): TGTGCCAGCAGCCAAGGCGCGGCAGGGCAAAGAGATGGCTACACCTTC.

The chain uses TRBV28 and TRBJ2-2, with 9 nucleotides matching TRBD2. The CDR3 runs 16 residues. Trimming at V came to 7 bases and at J to 6 bases, leaving 12 bases not matched to a gene. In germline, CDR1 is MDHEN, CDR2 SYDVKM. DNA for the CDR3: TGTGCCAGCACTAATCAAGCGGGGGGTGATGCCGGGGAGCTGTTTTTT. Protein sequence: CASTNQAGGDAGELFF.

The chain links TRBV28 to TRBJ1-2; D is unclear. The CDR3 loop spans 12 amino acids. The germline gives CDR1 MDHEN, CDR2 SYDVKM. V dropped 8 bases and J dropped 3 bases, with 10 bases sitting between them. CDR3 nucleotide sequence: TGTGCCAGCCAGTGTCGGGACTATGGCTACACCTTC. It encodes CASQCRDYGYTF.

Comment on this clone: The junction departs from germline at one end; a sequencing error may be responsible. The chain combines TRBV13 with TRBJ1-1; D is unresolved. From germline, CDR1 is PRHDT and CDR2 FYEKMQ (reference sequence). CDR3 length: 16 amino acids. CDR3 in DNA: TGTGCCAGCAGCTTAGACCTTAGCTGGGAGAACGCTGAAGCTTTCTTT. Translation: CASSLDLSWENAEAFF.

This clone was seen only once. V usage is TRBV9 and J usage is TRBJ2-2, with 7 bases aligning to TRBD1. V shed 4 bases, J shed 0 bases, and the junction held 3 bases outside the gene matches. In germline, CDR1 is SGDLS, CDR2 YYNGEE. This CDR3 has 15 residues. CDR3 nucleotide sequence: TGTGCCAGCAGCCGAGGGGGCGCGAACACCGGGGAGCTGTTTTTT. It yields the protein CASSRGGANTGELFF. The full variable domain, completed using reference TRBV9 and TRBJ2-2, is DSGVTQTPKHLITATGQRVTLRCSPRSGDLSVYWYQQSLDQGLQFLIQYYNGEERAKGNILERFSAQQFPDLHSELNLSSLELGDSALYFCASSRGGANTGELFFGEGSRLTVL.

The V and J genes are TRBV12-5 and TRBJ2-3; TRBD1 matches at 10 bases. From germline, CDR1 is LGHNT and CDR2 FRNRAP. The CDR3 sequence is 13 residues long. J gave up 9 bases and V 5 bases, and 5 bases lay outside the gene matches. The CDR3 sequence: CASGGTGAPTQYF. The CDR3 DNA reads TGTGCTAGTGGTGGGACAGGGGCGCCCACGCAGTATTTT.

The genes are TRBV6-6 and TRBJ1-2, with TRBD1 as a possible D gene (5 bases). Trimming removed 4 bases at V and 1 base at J, with 10 bases between. The CDR3 sequence is 14 residues long. Germline assignment: CDR1 MNHNY and CDR2 SVGAGI (reference sequence). CDR3 protein: CASSWDGGNYGYTF. The CDR3 bases are TGTGCCAGCAGTTGGGACGGGGGTAACTATGGCTACACCTTC.

This clone was picked up one time. The rearrangement uses TRBV19 and TRBJ1-1, with 7 bases identical to TRBD1. V was clipped by 3 bases and J by 1 base; unmatched bases: 8. Germline V gene sequence: CDR1 LNHDA, CDR2 SQIVND (reference sequence). This CDR3 has 16 amino acids. CDR3 residues: CASSIGDRAWNTEAFF. The CDR3 DNA reads TGTGCCAGTAGTATCGGTGACAGGGCGTGGAACACTGAAGCTTTCTTT.

The rearrangement links TRBV20-1 to TRBJ2-5; no clear D gene. V dropped 1 base and J dropped 5 bases, with 5 bases sitting between them. CDR1 is DFQATT, CDR2 SNEGSKA, per germline (reference sequence). The CDR3 has 11 amino acids. CDR3 bases: TGCAGTGCTAGAGTCCGTGAGACCCAGTACTTC. This sequence encodes CSARVRETQYF.

This chain uses TRBV4-2 with TRBJ2-5, with a possible D match to TRBD1 (6 bases). CDR1 and CDR2 (germline): LGHNA, YNFKEQ. The V end was cut by 4 bases, the J end by 1 base, with 10 bases between. CDR3 length: 14 residues. CDR3 in amino acids: CASSLSDSQETQYF. The CDR3, as DNA: TGTGCCAGCAGCCTATCGGACAGCCAAGAGACCCAGTACTTC.

This clone came up once. The CDR3, as DNA: TGCGCCAGCAGCTTTCAAGGACAGCGACTCTCCTACGAGCAGTACTTC. Its translation is CASSFQGQRLSYEQYF. The rearrangement links TRBV5-1 to TRBJ2-7, with a tentative D call TRBD1 (6 bases). CDR1 is SGHRS and CDR2 is YFSETQ in the germline V gene. The germline V and J ends were trimmed by 2 bases and 0 bases, with 15 bases remaining between them. The CDR3 length is 16 residues. Together with reference TRBV5-1 and TRBJ2-7, the CDR3 gives the full variable domain: KAGVTQTPRYLIKTRGQQVTLSCSPISGHRSVSWYQQTPGQGLQFLFEYFSETQRNKGNFPGRFSGRQFSNSRSEMNVSTLELGDSALYLCASSFQGQRLSYEQYFGPGTRLTVT.